The 31 T cell receptor beta chains below come from one sample, sequenced in a study of OX40 agonist ivuxolimab in advanced cancers. Assay: immunoSEQ multiplex PCR; the TCRdb copy retains only in-frame clones and omits some. The sample contains 57,000 or so clones, 86% of which appear only once. Specimen: CD4+ or CD8+ T cells sorted from blood, collected in a trial of the OX40 agonist ivuxolimab. Receptors originate from an adult with an advanced solid tumor such as melanoma, head and neck, liver or kidney cancer.

V usage is TRBV7-2 and J usage is TRBJ1-5; TRBD1 matches 7 bases. CDR1 and CDR2 (germline): SGHTA, FQGNSA. The CDR3 contains 16 residues. The V and J ends lost 5 bases and 1 base, in that order; junction bases with no gene match: 8. CDR3 sequence (DNA): TGTGCCAGCAGCCTAGACAGGGACATAAGCAATCAGCCCCAGCATTTT. Translated, it gives CASSLDRDISNQPQHF.

The chain links TRBV5-1 to TRBJ1-2, with a weak D call TRBD1 (6 bases). V dropped 4 bases and J dropped 1 base, with 14 bases sitting between them. The CDR3 extends over 15 amino acids. In germline, CDR1 is SGHRS, CDR2 YFSETQ. The CDR3 DNA reads TGCGCCAGCAGCCCTCCGGACAGACTTAACTATGGCTACACCTTC. Amino acids: CASSPPDRLNYGYTF.

V and J are TRBV5-1 and TRBJ1-6; the D is unclear. V was shortened by 1 base and J by 7 bases, with 15 bases between the two germline ends. The CDR3 length is 16 residues. Germline assignment: CDR1 SGHRS and CDR2 YFSETQ. The chain's CDR3 is CASSLFRAGLNSPLHF. The CDR3 DNA reads TGCGCCAGCAGCTTGTTTCGCGCGGGCTTGAATTCACCCCTCCACTTT.

The CDR3: CASAHRASGELFF. As DNA, the CDR3 is TGTGCCAGCGCCCACAGGGCGAGCGGGGAGCTGTTTTTT. The chain links TRBV9 to TRBJ2-2; tentatively, D is TRBD1 (6 bases). The V gene's germline CDR1 is SGDLS and CDR2 YYNGEE. The CDR3 sequence is 13 residues long. With 7 bases removed from V and 7 bases from J, the gap between germline ends came to 14 bases.

The rearrangement joins TRBV9 to TRBJ2-7, with TRBD2 identical over 10 bases. Germline V CDR1 and CDR2: SGDLS, YYNGEE. V lost 3 bases and J lost 2; bases outside the gene matches: 5. The CDR3 is 15 amino acids. The CDR3 loop reads CASSATSGVAYEQYF. CDR3 DNA sequence: TGTGCCAGCAGCGCAACTAGCGGGGTCGCCTACGAGCAGTACTTC.

The chain links TRBV10-3 to TRBJ2-5, with 15 bases lining up with TRBD2. This CDR3 region has 17 residues. Germline V gives CDR1 ENHRY, CDR2 SYGVKD. Trimming cost V 3 bases and J 5 bases; bases outside gene matches: 7. The CDR3 coding sequence is TGTGCCATCAGTGACTGGACTAGCGGGGGGGCACAGGAGACCCAGTACTTC. It yields the protein CAISDWTSGGAQETQYF.

This sequence joins TRBV19 and TRBJ2-3; no clear D gene. Trimming cost V 3 bases and J 0 bases, with 10 bases left between them. The CDR3 runs to 15 residues. The germline CDR1 and CDR2 sequences are LNHDA and SQIVND (reference sequence). This CDR3 reads CASSINGVSTDTQYF. DNA of the CDR3: TGTGCCAGTAGTATTAATGGGGTGAGCACAGATACGCAGTATTTT.

V usage is TRBV5-1 and J usage is TRBJ2-7; no clear D gene. The CDR3 is made up of 12 amino acids. V gave up 2 bases and J gave up 6 bases, with 9 bases separating them. Germline V gives CDR1 SGHRS, CDR2 YFSETQ. CDR3: CASSFIVGEQYF. Here the CDR3 DNA reads TGCGCCAGCAGCTTTATAGTAGGCGAGCAGTACTTC.

The chain recombines TRBV12-5 with TRBJ1-5, with D tentatively TRBD1 (5 bases). Looked up from germline, CDR1 is LGHNT and CDR2 is FRNRAP. The CDR3 has 14 residues. Trimming left V 6 bases short and J 0 bases short, with 9 bases between. The CDR3 region is CASGPDSSNQPQHF. The CDR3, as DNA: TGTGCTAGTGGCCCCGACAGTAGCAATCAGCCCCAGCATTTT. Drawing the rest from reference TRBV12-5 and TRBJ1-5, the complete variable domain is DARVTQTPRHKVTEMGQEVTMRCQPILGHNTVFWYRQTMMQGLELLAYFRNRAPLDDSGMPKDRFSAEMPDATLATLKIQPSEPRDSAVYFCASGPDSSNQPQHFGDGTRLSIL.

The chain combines TRBV21-1 with TRBJ2-5; TRBD2, the D gene given by the table, was not confirmed from the DNA. TRBV21-1 is noted as a pseudogene. The CDR3 is 14 amino acids. This CDR3 reads CASSARDFQETQYF. Written as DNA, the CDR3 is TGTGCCAGCAGCGCCCGGGACTTTCAAGAGACCCAGTACTTC.

This clone was observed a few times. The V gene is TRBV5-1, the J gene TRBJ1-1, with TRBD1 matching over 8 bases. The CDR3 has 14 residues. V lost 4 bases, J lost 3 bases, and 5 bases stayed unmatched. Germline loops: CDR1 SGHRS, CDR2 YFSETQ. CDR3 sequence: CASSGDRGDTEAFF. The DNA of the CDR3 is TGCGCCAGCAGCGGAGACAGGGGAGACACTGAAGCTTTCTTT.

This chain joins TRBV19 and TRBJ2-5; D perhaps matches TRBD1 (7 bases). Germline V lookup: CDR1 LNHDA, CDR2 SQIVND (reference sequence). V was cut by 4 bases and J by 1 base, with 10 bases left in between. CDR3 length: 14 residues. The CDR3 DNA reads as TGTGCCAGTAGTACGCGGGACAGCCAAGAGACCCAGTACTTC. Translating it yields CASSTRDSQETQYF.

This sequence joins TRBV7-9 and TRBJ1-4, with D possibly TRBD1 on 5 matching bases. Germline V gene sequence: CDR1 SEHNR, CDR2 FQNEAQ (reference sequence). The V end lost 5 bases, the J end lost 8 bases, and 12 bases lay between the germline ends. The CDR3 is 13 amino acids. This chain's CDR3 is CASSLRDGEKLFF. In DNA form, the CDR3 reads TGTGCCAGCAGCCTACGGGACGGGGAAAAACTGTTTTTT.

The V and J genes are TRBV7-3 and TRBJ2-5; D is possibly TRBD1 or TRBD2 (5 bases each). Germline V CDR1 and CDR2: SGHTA, FQGTGA. The CDR3 spans 15 residues. V shed 1 base and J shed 5 bases, with 14 bases lying between them. CDR3: CASSLSLGEWETQYF. The CDR3 nucleotides are TGTGCCAGCAGCTTAAGTCTGGGGGAGTGGGAGACCCAGTACTTC. The full variable domain, rest sourced from reference TRBV7-3 and TRBJ2-5, is GAGVSQTPSNKVTEKGKYVELRCDPISGHTALYWYRQSLGQGPEFLIYFQGTGAADDSGLPNDRFFAVRPEGSVSTLKIQRTERGDSAVYLCASSLSLGEWETQYFGPGTRLLVL.

The chain carries TRBV19 and TRBJ2-7, with D hard to call. Germline V gene lookup returns CDR1 LNHDA and CDR2 SQIVND (reference sequence). The V end was cut by 8 bases, the J end by 2 bases, with 13 bases between. This CDR3 contains 13 residues. CDR3 sequence reads: CASRRTGAYEQYF. The CDR3 DNA sequence: TGTGCCAGTCGGCGTACTGGAGCCTACGAGCAGTACTTC.

This clone showed up just once. The same CDR3 also results from other DNA sequences found in this sample. V is TRBV11-3 and J is TRBJ1-1; 8 positions match TRBD1. The CDR3 loop spans 14 amino acids. Germline-derived CDR1 and CDR2 are SGHNT and YENEEA. J was trimmed by 1 base and V by 5 bases; bases with no gene match: 3. This CDR3 is CASSPGQGNTEAFF. DNA of the CDR3: TGTGCCAGCAGCCCAGGACAGGGGAACACTGAAGCTTTCTTT.

This chain joins TRBV15 and TRBJ2-1; D perhaps matches TRBD2 (6 bases). Germline values: CDR1 LNHNV, CDR2 YYDKDF (reference sequence). Between the trimmed V and J ends, which lost 2 bases and 5 bases, there was a span of 13 bases. The CDR3 length is 15 residues. The CDR3 sequence: CATSRSGLSNNEQFF. The DNA of the CDR3 is TGTGCCACCAGCAGATCGGGACTGAGCAACAATGAGCAGTTCTTC.

This clone was seen more than once but under ten times. The J gene is TRBJ2-7, the V gene TRBV16; tentatively, D is TRBD1 (6 bases). Germline lookup yields CDR1 KGHSY and CDR2 FQNENV. V was trimmed by 0 bases and J by 6 bases, leaving 12 bases between them. This CDR3 region has 14 residues. The chain's CDR3 is CASSQSAGELEQYF. DNA for the CDR3: TGTGCCAGCAGCCAATCGGCAGGGGAGCTCGAGCAGTACTTC.

The rearrangement joins TRBV19 to TRBJ1-1, with 8 bases fitting TRBD1. The CDR3 is 16 residues long. Germline CDR1 is LNHDA and CDR2 is SQIVND (reference sequence). V lost 7 bases to trimming and J lost 11 bases; unmatched junction nucleotides: 21. In DNA form, the CDR3 reads TGTGCCAGTATACCCCGATTAGGGGTGAGTCGGGACAGGGCTTTCTTT. Encoded protein: CASIPRLGVSRDRAFF.

The rearrangement uses TRBV27 and TRBJ1-2, with TRBD1 matching 9 bases. Per germline, CDR1 MNHEY and CDR2 SMNVEV (reference sequence). The V gene end was trimmed by 7 bases and the J gene end by 6 bases; junction bases not matched to a gene: 12. This CDR3 contains 15 residues. CDR3 DNA: TGTGCCAGCACCCTTAGACAGGGGGGGCGTAATGGCTACACCTTC. Amino acid sequence: CASTLRQGGRNGYTF.

V and J are TRBV23-1 and TRBJ2-6; the D is unclear. TRBV23-1 is identified as an open reading frame with a role that is uncertain. V lost 3 bases to trimming and J lost 0 bases, with 12 bases between them. The CDR3 length is 17 residues. CDR3 amino acids: CASSHGFPSSGANVLTF. In DNA form, the CDR3 reads TGCGCCAGCAGTCATGGCTTTCCCAGCTCTGGGGCCAACGTCCTGACTTTC.

Comments on this clone: The germline gene is not matched at one end of the junction; a read error may be the cause. The V and J genes are TRBV2 and TRBJ2-7; D is undetermined. The CDR3 consists of 11 residues. The V gene's germline CDR1 is SNHLY and CDR2 FYNNEI. CDR3: CATSFLVEQYF. CDR3 nucleotides: TGTGCCACCAGTTTCCTTGTTGAGCAGTACTTC.

The genes are TRBV4-2 and TRBJ1-4, with D unresolved. CDR1 is LGHNA, CDR2 YNFKEQ, per germline. There are 16 residues in the CDR3. The V and J ends lost 0 bases and 0 bases respectively, with 8 bases between them. The CDR3 loop reads CASSQDILSTNEKLFF. The CDR3 DNA is TGTGCCAGCAGCCAAGATATTCTTTCAACTAATGAAAAACTGTTTTTT.

V is TRBV15 and J is TRBJ2-2, with D tentatively TRBD1 or TRBD2 (6 bases each). V lost 1 base and J lost 3, with 15 bases in between. The germline V gene has CDR1 LNHNV and CDR2 YYDKDF (reference sequence). CDR3 length equals 17 residues. The CDR3 DNA reads TGTGCCACCAGCAGAGGGTTGGGGGGCTTGGACACCGGGGAGCTGTTTTTT. Its protein is CATSRGLGGLDTGELFF.

Worth noting for this clone: This is likely a read error, given that the CDR3 carries no conserved phenylalanine or tryptophan at its end. The limits of the CDR3 on the DNA are not certain, so only TCRdb's listed CDR3 is given. V usage is TRBV19 and J usage is TRBJ2-7. The CDR3 extends over 8 residues, inclusive of both ends. CDR1 is LNHDA, CDR2 SQIVND, per germline (reference sequence). CDR3: CASSAEFC.

V and J are TRBV5-1 and TRBJ2-3, with 7 bases identical to TRBD1. CDR1 SGHRS and CDR2 YFSETQ come from the germline V gene. Trimming took 4 bases from V and 3 from J; bases not matched to a gene: 17. The CDR3 totals 18 residues. CDR3 nucleotides: TGCGCCAGCAGCCGACTTCCCCCTCAGGGGGTTGGTACAGATACGCAGTATTTT. It specifies CASSRLPPQGVGTDTQYF.

The chain carries TRBV7-3 and TRBJ2-3; no reliable D call. The CDR3 is 14 residues long. From germline, CDR1 is SGHTA and CDR2 FQGTGA. The germline V and J ends were trimmed by 2 bases and 2 bases, with 8 bases remaining between them. The CDR3 DNA follows: TGTGCCAGCAGCTTAGGGTCCCTCACAGATACGCAGTATTTT. Translation: CASSLGSLTDTQYF.

V is TRBV18 and J is TRBJ1-2; D is ambiguous. Germline V gene data show CDR1 as KGHSH and CDR2 as LQKENI. This CDR3 comprises 13 residues. The V gene lost 4 bases and the J gene lost 6 bases, with 12 bases spanning the gap. The CDR3 sequence is CASSQTEGNGYTF. The CDR3 DNA follows: TGTGCCAGCTCACAAACTGAAGGAAATGGCTACACCTTC.

The genes are TRBV19 and TRBJ2-1, with D uncertain. The V and J ends lost 0 bases and 7 bases respectively, with 13 bases between them. Germline-derived CDR1 and CDR2 are LNHDA and SQIVND (reference sequence). The CDR3 covers 15 residues. The CDR3: CASSIERANWNEQFF. The CDR3 DNA sequence: TGTGCCAGTAGTATAGAGCGCGCTAACTGGAATGAGCAGTTCTTC.

V usage is TRBV7-9 and J usage is TRBJ2-3; D is uncertain. Germline-derived CDR1 and CDR2 are SEHNR and FQNEAQ (reference sequence). V lost 1 base and J 4 bases, leaving 3 bases between the germline ends. The CDR3 spans 12 residues. CDR3 bases: TGTGCCAGCAGCTTAGAAGCAGATACGCAGTATTTT. Its protein product is CASSLEADTQYF.

This chain joins TRBV10-2 and TRBJ2-5; perhaps TRBD2 as D (5 bases). CDR1 WSHSY and CDR2 SAAADI come from the germline V gene. The CDR3 length is 15 residues. The V end was cut by 0 bases, the J end by 5 bases, with 13 bases between. The CDR3 sequence is CASSESVASRETQYF. In DNA, the CDR3 is TGCGCCAGCAGTGAGTCGGTGGCTAGCCGGGAGACCCAGTACTTC.